The present entry profiles one T cell receptor (beta chain) with its context. This clonotype was seen ten or more times. Its recognized antigen is unknown. Base qualities are not provided; no much larger clone lies one nucleotide away. The data were taken from a study of breast tumors, draining lymph nodes, adjacent tissues (dated by TCRdb to the mid-2010s). The study in broad terms: Breast cancer patients provided tumor, adjacent nontumor tissue and axillary lymph nodes, and the study compared the TCR beta repertoires across these three sources. In human breast cancer, the study set out to assess how tumor, surrounding tissue and draining lymph node repertoires relate to one another and whether T cells might be exchanged between them. Study-wide findings and limitations: The conclusion that tumor T cells originate in lymph nodes was framed as consistent with a hypothesis rather than directly demonstrated. The data were considered consistent with most tumor T cells being derived from the lymph node and subsequently expanding within tumor tissue. Tumors showed preferential V and J gene usage, and their T-cell repertoire diversity fell below that of lymph nodes yet above that of nontumor tissue. The similarity between tumor and nontumor tissue repertoires was significantly greater in luminal-like breast cancer than in basal-like breast cancer.

From the cysteine through the phenylalanine, the CDR3 covers 17 amino acids. Only CDR3 DNA is held: 51 bases, read in frame from base 1. The CDR1 and CDR2 encoded by the germline V gene (reference sequence) are DFQATT and SNEGSKA. V is reduced by 4 bases and J by 2 bases, leaving a spacing of 22 bases between them. The listed sequencing device is Illumina HiSeq 2000. TCR beta chain libraries were generated by multiplex PCR amplification. High-throughput sequencing was used to analyze the amplified TCR beta chain products. In TCRdb, the public reads were trimmed at Q25 with fastp and aligned with MiXCR, with productive beta chains retained. For every CDR3 protein sequence, its rows merge into one entry that carries the most common genes and DNA. Recorded for this sample are tens of thousands of distinct CDR3 sequences; more than 20% of them occurred a single time. Roughly 8% of the sample is in the top ten clones.

In this chain, TRBV20-1 is recombined with TRBJ2-3; the D gene cannot be named for sure. The receptor was derived from a female donor with breast cancer. Some clones in this sample may be carry-over from other donors' samples. The specimen was breast tumor tissue. The sequence in DNA is TGCAGTGCTAAACTCTCCGCGGCCGGTCTTCCCACAGATACGCAGTATTTT. Its protein product is CSAKLSAAGLPTDTQYF.